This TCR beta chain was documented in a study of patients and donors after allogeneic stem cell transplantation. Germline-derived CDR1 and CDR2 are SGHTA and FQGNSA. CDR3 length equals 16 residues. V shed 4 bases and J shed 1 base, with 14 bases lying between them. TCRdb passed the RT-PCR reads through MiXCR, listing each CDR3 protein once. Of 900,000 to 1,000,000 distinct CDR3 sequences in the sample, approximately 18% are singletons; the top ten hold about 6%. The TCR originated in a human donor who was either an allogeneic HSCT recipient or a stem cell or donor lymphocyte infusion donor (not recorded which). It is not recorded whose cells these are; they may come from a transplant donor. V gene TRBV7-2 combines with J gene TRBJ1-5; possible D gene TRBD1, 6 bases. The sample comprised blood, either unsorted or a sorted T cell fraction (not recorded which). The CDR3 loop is CASSWSGGLSNQPQHF. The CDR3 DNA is TGTGCCAGCAGCTGGTCTGGGGGCCTCAGCAATCAGCCCCAGCATTTT.